This T cell receptor beta chain stems from a study of blood T cell repertoires in COVID-19 (dated by TCRdb to the early 2020s). For the study in its entirety: Collaborator samples came from the United States, Italy and Spain and covered acute and convalescent phases of COVID-19. Samples were obtained from the ongoing ImmuneRACE study (first 160 participants) and from some 1,300 subjects provided by 6 global collaborators. Deeply sampled blood TCRbeta repertoires from subjects exposed to, actively infected with, or recovered from COVID-19 were included in the dataset. The repertoires were released in a freely available public database intended as a resource for research on the immune response to SARS-CoV-2. The material from the prospective study consisted of cDNA or gDNA derived from T cells, B-cell-depleted T cells, or PBMCs. The sample metadata nearly always contained a de-identified subject ID, COVID-19 status, age in years and sex. Where HLA class I and class II types were available, the types were taken from metadata supplied by the sample provider, not from assay-based typing. Paper-wide results and their limitations: The amount of clinical and demographic metadata varied by source and participant and was provided uncurated.

Comment on this clone: Its recognized antigen is unknown. There are no base qualities to consult, and no much larger clone falls within one base.

TCRbeta CDR3 regions were amplified from genomic DNA by means of the immunoSEQ Assay, a bias-controlled multiplex PCR. In the authors' own workflow: Within the assay, amplification of reference gene primers was used to estimate how many nucleated cells each sample contained. To quantify the absolute abundance of each unique TCRbeta CDR3 rearrangement, sequence reads were collapsed and filtered. For each sample, productive Simpson clonality was calculated by taking the square root of Simpson's diversity index across productive rearrangements. In TCRdb, the immuneACCESS table is reduced to in-frame sequences with V and J assigned. These tables do not hold every clone; where another copy was compared, an unresolved V gene accounts for under half, and the others remain unexplained. V and J calls and clone size are copied from that table; D and trimming were computed from the DNA. This sample is represented by 200,000 to 250,000 clones; roughly 84% of them were singletons. 2.5% to 3.5% of the sample comes from the top ten.

A second Seattle source provided samples from volunteer blood donors who had recovered from COVID-19. Whole blood was collected in K2EDTA tubes by collaborating institutions according to the institutions' own protocols. For TCRbeta analysis, collaborator samples were shipped as frozen whole blood, as isolated PBMCs, or as DNA extracted from either sample type. The CDR3 runs 15 residues from the cysteine to the phenylalanine. This entry keeps only the CDR3 DNA: 45 bases, framed from base 1. The junction carries 15 bases between V and J, which are trimmed by 5 bases and 7 bases respectively. From the germline V gene, CDR1 is SGHAT and CDR2 is FQNNGV.

This chain joins TRBV11-2 to TRBJ1-6; the D segment could be TRBD1, given 6 matching bases. Sequenced: peripheral blood. The origin of this receptor is a man aged 50 to 59 who had recovered from COVID-19. The nucleotide sequence reads as follows: TGTGCCAGCAGCCCCCAGGGGAGTCGCAATTCACCCCTCCACTTT. It encodes CASSPQGSRNSPLHF.